The sequence of this TCR beta chain was determined in a study of T-cell memory formation after mild COVID-19. About the study: In these data, TCR clusters were largely donor specific. Findings and limits, study-wide: Balance between CD4 and CD8 was seen in clones contracting day 15 to 85, and a CD4+ lean was seen in later expanders.

A 5'RACE reaction primed in the constant segment made cDNA libraries of TCR alpha and TCR beta, and these carried sample barcodes and UMIs. TCRdb itself ran the 5' RACE reads through MiXCR, one entry per CDR3 protein. The data show 200,000 to 250,000 distinct CDR3 sequences, 9.4% seen once. This clonotype was seen only a few times. Its antigen is still unknown. CDR1 SGHKS and CDR2 YYEKEE come from the germline V gene (reference sequence). Unmatched junction bases numbered 6, after V lost 0 bases and J lost 4 bases. The CDR3 length is 17 residues. The source material was PBMCs or a T cell subset sorted from them (not recorded which). This TCR was sampled from a man between 18 and 35 years old who had mild COVID-19 (a few samples of this study predate the infection). Cell type and time point are not known. The rearrangement uses TRBV5-5 and TRBJ2-1, with 11 nucleotides matching TRBD2. This CDR3 is CASSLVVSSGGYNEQFF. CDR3 in DNA: TGTGCCAGCAGCTTGGTAGTGTCTAGCGGGGGGTACAATGAGCAGTTCTTC. The whole variable domain, remainder taken from reference TRBV5-5 and TRBJ2-1, is DAGVTQSPTHLIKTRGQQVTLRCSPISGHKSVSWYQQVLGQGPQFIFQYYEKEERGRGNFPDRFSARQFPNYSSELNVNALLLGDSALYLCASSLVVSSGGYNEQFFGPGTRLTVL.